This TCR beta chain was profiled in a study of regulatory T cells in long-lasting Graves disease. Overall study findings and caveats: The study found TRBV28, TRBJ1-2 and TRBJ2-5 favored in persistent disease.

As to time point: newly diagnosed GD, antithyroid drugs for less than 3 months. The TCR library was made from RNA extracted from PBMCs. Germline-derived CDR1 and CDR2 are KGHSH and LQKENI. V lost 3 bases and J 6 bases, leaving 15 bases between the germline ends. This CDR3 has 14 residues. This clonotype appeared many times. Its antigen is not known. For TCR beta, libraries came from iRepertoire HTBI primers and Arm-PCR of CDR3 regions. TCRdb re-analysed the multiplex PCR reads in MiXCR, keeping a single row per CDR3 protein. The data show roughly 500,000 distinct CDR3 sequences, about 13% seen once. These sequences were also reported in another study, on T cells in Graves' hyperthyroidism and ophthalmopathy.

The chain employs TRBV18 and TRBJ2-7; the D gene is possibly TRBD1 (5 bases). The specimen was peripheral blood mononuclear cells (PBMCs), collected at new diagnosis, from a patient treated with antithyroid drugs. The clonotype comes from a man aged 25-40 years with Graves disease. The DNA for the CDR3 is TGTGCCAGCTCACCTGGACATGGTCCTGGCGAGCAGTACTTC. Translation gives CASSPGHGPGEQYF.